What follows are 8 T cell receptor beta chains derived from one specimen sequenced in a study of T-cell memory formation after mild COVID-19. In TCRdb, the 5' RACE reads were re-called with MiXCR into one record per CDR3 protein. The sample comprises fewer than 700,000 distinct CDR3 sequences, about 22% of which are singletons, and roughly 8.1% rests with the top ten. Sequenced: PBMCs or a T cell subset sorted from them (not recorded which). The receptors stem from an adult woman who had mild COVID-19 (a few samples of this study predate the infection). Cell type and time point are not known.

The J gene is TRBJ2-3, the V gene TRBV12-3 or TRBV12-4; 10 nucleotides match TRBD2. J was trimmed by 6 bases and V by 5 bases; bases with no gene match: 8. CDR3 length equals 15 residues. The CDR3 DNA reads as TGTGCCAGCAGTCCATATAGCGGGAGGTCGGATACGCAGTATTTT. Protein product: CASSPYSGRSDTQYF.

This clonotype was seen at least ten times. J is TRBJ2-1 and V is TRBV5-1; D might be TRBD2 (6 bases). Trimming cost V 0 bases and J 5 bases, with 9 bases left between them. The CDR3 spans 14 residues. Germline V gene sequence: CDR1 SGHRS, CDR2 YFSETQ. The DNA of the CDR3 is TGCGCCAGCAGCTTGGCGGGGGTAAACAATGAGCAGTTCTTC. Its translation is CASSLAGVNNEQFF. Looking up the rest from reference TRBV5-1 and TRBJ2-1 gives the full variable domain: KAGVTQTPRYLIKTRGQQVTLSCSPISGHRSVSWYQQTPGQGLQFLFEYFSETQRNKGNFPGRFSGRQFSNSRSEMNVSTLELGDSALYLCASSLAGVNNEQFFGPGTRLTVL.

In this sample, this clonotype turned up a few times. The gene calls are TRBV19 and TRBJ1-2; D gene unclear. CDR3 size: 12 residues. CDR1 LNHDA and CDR2 SQIVND come from the germline V gene (reference sequence). V was pared by 0 bases and J by 8 bases, with 7 bases between. The CDR3 spells CASSIERRGYTF. In nucleotides, the CDR3 is TGTGCCAGTAGTATAGAGAGACGGGGCTACACCTTC.

The CDR3 sequence: CASSWGTGKDTQYF. CDR3 DNA sequence: TGTGCCAGCAGTTGGGGAACAGGGAAGGATACGCAGTATTTT. The J gene is TRBJ2-3, the V gene TRBV6-6, with TRBD1 as a possible D gene (6 bases). This CDR3 has 14 residues. Germline CDR1 MNHNY, CDR2 SVGAGI (reference sequence). V lost 4 bases and J lost 6, with 14 bases in between.

The chain combines TRBV24-1 with TRBJ2-3; 10 nucleotides match TRBD1. V lost 1 base, J lost 6 bases, and 3 bases stayed unmatched. Germline CDR1 and CDR2: KGHDR and SFDVKD. This CDR3 comprises 15 residues. CDR3 DNA: TGTGCCACCAGTGATTTTCGACAGGGGGCCGATACGCAGTATTTT. Protein: CATSDFRQGADTQYF.

In this sample, this clonotype turned up many times. The chain uses TRBV7-2 and TRBJ2-7, with TRBD1 matching over 9 bases. The CDR3 covers 14 residues. Germline-derived CDR1 and CDR2 are SGHTA and FQGNSA. The J segment lost 2 bases and the V segment lost 4 bases, leaving 3 bases of the junction unmatched. CDR3 sequence reads: CASSSRTGAYEQYF. The CDR3 bases are TGTGCCAGCAGCTCCCGGACAGGGGCCTACGAGCAGTACTTC.

This clonotype was seen more than once but under ten times. V usage is TRBV6-1 and J usage is TRBJ1-2; 7 nucleotides agree with TRBD1. CDR3 length: 11 residues. The J segment lost 5 bases and the V segment lost 8 bases, leaving 2 bases of the junction unmatched. Germline assignment: CDR1 MNHNS and CDR2 SASEGT. Here the CDR3 reads CASGTAYGYTF. The CDR3, as DNA: TGTGCCAGCGGGACAGCATATGGCTACACCTTC.

This clonotype was picked up a small number of times. The chain links TRBV4-1 to TRBJ2-1; the match to TRBD1 covers 8 bases. Trimming cost V 1 base and J 7 bases; bases outside gene matches: 0. From germline, CDR1 is MGHRA and CDR2 YSYEKL. The CDR3 extends over 13 amino acids. CDR3 bases: TGCGCCAGCAGCCAAGGACAGGGGAATGAGCAGTTCTTC. Protein: CASSQGQGNEQFF.